Following are 18 T cell receptor beta chains from one sample sequenced in a study of T cell responses to AZD1222 COVID-19 vaccine. Libraries were prepared by immunoSEQ multiplex PCR; TCRdb keeps only in-frame clonotypes and omits some of them. Altogether some 150,000 clones are present, 70% to 90% being singletons, with the ten largest covering over 4.5%. The sequenced sample was peripheral blood, obtained 28 days after the second AZD1222 dose. These receptors were taken from an adult who received the AZD1222 COVID-19 vaccine.

V is TRBV3-1 (or the pseudogene TRBV3-2) and J is TRBJ2-1, with 8 bases aligning to TRBD2. J lost 6 bases, V lost 0 bases, and 19 bases had no gene match. Germline CDR1 and CDR2: LGHDT and YNNKEL (reference sequence). The CDR3 runs to 20 residues. The DNA of the CDR3 is TGTGCCAGCAGCCAAGAGGGAGGGACGGGAGGGCCAGGGTCCAGCAATGAGCAGTTCTTC. Protein product: CASSQEGGTGGPGSSNEQFF.

The chain uses TRBV7-9 and TRBJ1-3; D unresolved. The CDR3 totals 14 residues. Between the trimmed V and J ends, which lost 7 bases and 0 bases, there was a span of 10 bases. Germline V gene data show CDR1 as SEHNR and CDR2 as FQNEAQ (reference sequence). The CDR3 protein is CASNDHSSGNTIYF. In DNA, the CDR3 is TGTGCCAGCAACGACCACTCCTCTGGAAACACCATATATTTT. The whole variable domain, remainder taken from reference TRBV7-9 and TRBJ1-3, is DTGVSQNPRHKITKRGQNVTFRCDPISEHNRLYWYRQTLGQGPEFLTYFQNEAQLEKSRLLSDRFSAERPKGSFSTLEIQRTEQGDSAMYLCASNDHSSGNTIYFGEGSWLTVV.

This chain joins TRBV16 and TRBJ2-1, with 8 bases that match TRBD2. This CDR3 is 13 amino acids long. With 8 bases clipped from V and 6 bases from J, the junction kept 6 bases outside the gene matches. Germline V gene data show CDR1 as KGHSY and CDR2 as FQNENV. The CDR3 reads CASLAGGINEQFF. CDR3 in DNA: TGTGCCAGCCTCGCGGGGGGAATCAATGAGCAGTTCTTC.

V gene TRBV6-5 combines with J gene TRBJ2-5, with 7 positions matching TRBD1. The germline V gene encodes CDR1 MNHEY and CDR2 SVGAGI. CDR3 length equals 15 residues. With 2 bases clipped from V and 5 bases from J, the junction kept 8 bases outside the gene matches. CDR3 loop: CASSYDSGGGETQYF. CDR3 in DNA: TGTGCCAGCAGTTACGATTCAGGGGGTGGGGAGACCCAGTACTTC.

V gene TRBV5-6 combines with J gene TRBJ1-6; possibly TRBD1 for D (6 bases). Germline V CDR1 and CDR2: SGHDT, YYEEEE. This CDR3 is built from 14 residues. V was shortened by 2 bases and J by 8 bases, with 11 bases between the two germline ends. CDR3 coding DNA: TGTGCCAGCAGCTTCGGGACACGGGATTCACCCCTCCACTTT. It is translated as CASSFGTRDSPLHF.

The chain joins TRBV12-3 or TRBV12-4 to TRBJ2-3; D is ambiguous. The ends were cut back, 3 bases at V and 2 bases at J, with 6 bases in the middle. This CDR3 has 13 residues. Here the CDR3 reads CASSFGVTDTQYF. CDR3 in DNA: TGTGCCAGCAGTTTTGGGGTCACAGATACGCAGTATTTT.

This clone was counted only a few times. The V and J genes are TRBV15 and TRBJ2-7, with 11 positions matching TRBD2. Germline V CDR1 and CDR2: LNHNV, YYDKDF (reference sequence). The J segment lost 5 bases and the V segment lost 1 base, leaving 4 bases of the junction unmatched. The CDR3 runs to 15 residues. The CDR3 DNA follows: TGTGCCACCAGCAGAGGTACTAGCGGGGGTCACGAGCAGTACTTC. It is translated as CATSRGTSGGHEQYF.

This chain uses TRBV11-3 with TRBJ2-7, with D possibly matching TRBD2 (6 bases). V gave up 0 bases and J gave up 7 bases, with 10 bases separating them. The V gene's germline CDR1 is SGHNT and CDR2 YENEEA. The CDR3 runs 13 residues. CDR3 DNA sequence: TGTGCCAGCAGCTTAGAAGGAGGGGCAGAGCAGTACTTC. Translating gives CASSLEGGAEQYF.

This clone was observed a handful of times. V and J are TRBV12-3 or TRBV12-4 and TRBJ2-7, with D possibly TRBD1 on 5 matching bases. Deletions cut 4 bases from V and 5 bases from J, with 12 bases between. This CDR3 is 13 amino acids long. The DNA of the CDR3 is TGTGCCAGCAGTTGGGGCAGTCCCCACGAGCAGTACTTC. Translating gives CASSWGSPHEQYF.

The chain is built from TRBV4-1 and TRBJ2-3; 9 bases line up with TRBD2. V dropped 5 bases and J dropped 0; count of bases not matched to a gene: 6. This CDR3 is built from 16 residues. Per the germline V gene, CDR1 is MGHRA and CDR2 is YSYEKL. The CDR3 DNA follows: TGCGCCAGCAGCTCCAGAACTAGCGGGAGCACAGATACGCAGTATTTT. This translates into CASSSRTSGSTDTQYF.

This chain connects TRBV10-3 to TRBJ2-1; 8 bases map to TRBD2. The CDR3 extends over 16 amino acids. CDR1 is ENHRY, CDR2 SYGVKD, per germline. J gave up 1 base and V 1 base, and 3 bases lay outside the gene matches. This CDR3 reads CAISEFGGRSYNEQFF. The CDR3 DNA reads TGTGCCATCAGTGAGTTTGGCGGGAGGTCCTACAATGAGCAGTTCTTC.

The chain recombines TRBV2 with TRBJ1-2, with a weak D call TRBD1 (5 bases). The CDR3 is 12 amino acids. V lost 9 bases, J lost 6 bases, and 14 bases lay in between. Germline V gene lookup returns CDR1 SNHLY and CDR2 FYNNEI. This CDR3 is CARRDGTHGYTF. CDR3 DNA: TGTGCCAGGAGGGACGGGACGCATGGCTACACCTTC.

Here the CDR3 reads CASSLNLGSFQFF. The CDR3 DNA reads as TGCGCCAGCAGCTTGAATCTTGGTTCCTTTCAGTTCTTT. The gene calls are TRBV5-1 and TRBJ1-1, with D unresolved. The V gene's germline CDR1 is SGHRS and CDR2 YFSETQ. The CDR3 loop spans 13 amino acids. V lost 1 base to trimming and J lost 14 bases, with 18 bases between them. The full variable domain, with the rest looked up from reference TRBV5-1 and TRBJ1-1, is KAGVTQTPRYLIKTRGQQVTLSCSPISGHRSVSWYQQTPGQGLQFLFEYFSETQRNKGNFPGRFSGRQFSNSRSEMNVSTLELGDSALYLCASSLNLGSFQFFGQGTRLTVV.

This chain connects TRBV5-1 to TRBJ1-4, with a possible D match to TRBD1 (6 bases). The CDR3 totals 15 residues. Germline V gene lookup returns CDR1 SGHRS and CDR2 YFSETQ. V was trimmed by 2 bases and J by 8 bases, leaving 16 bases between them. The CDR3 bases are TGCGCCAGCAGCTTCCTCGGAACGGGGGCCGAAAAACTGTTTTTT. Amino acids: CASSFLGTGAEKLFF.

The chain combines TRBV7-2 with TRBJ2-1, with no clear D. Trimming pared 7 bases from V and 11 bases from J, leaving 15 bases between. CDR3 length: 12 residues. CDR1 is SGHTA and CDR2 is FQGNSA in the germline V gene. The chain's CDR3 is CASTRTFTQQFF. CDR3 nucleotide sequence: TGTGCCAGCACTAGGACCTTTACGCAGCAGTTCTTC.

J is TRBJ2-1 and V is TRBV2; D may be TRBD2 (6 bases). The germline CDR1 and CDR2 sequences are SNHLY and FYNNEI. This CDR3 comprises 15 residues. Trimming took 2 bases from V and 6 from J, leaving 14 bases between them. DNA of the CDR3: TGTGCCAGCAGTGAACCTCTAGTGGGGGGCAATGAGCAGTTCTTC. Translating gives CASSEPLVGGNEQFF.

V and J are TRBV10-3 and TRBJ1-1; 8 nucleotides align to TRBD1. The CDR3 extends over 15 amino acids. With 3 bases clipped from V and 3 bases from J, the junction kept 6 bases outside the gene matches. Germline CDR1 ENHRY, CDR2 SYGVKD. The CDR3 bases are TGTGCCATCAGTGACCAGGGGGCAAGGTACACTGAAGCTTTCTTT. Amino acid sequence: CAISDQGARYTEAFF.

This chain connects TRBV19 to TRBJ1-3; D remains ambiguous. Germline values: CDR1 LNHDA, CDR2 SQIVND (reference sequence). The ends were cut back, 6 bases at V and 4 bases at J, with 10 bases in the middle. This CDR3 comprises 13 residues. The CDR3 coding sequence is TGTGCCAGTAGCTCAGGCTACGGAAACACCATATATTTT. Protein: CASSSGYGNTIYF.